This TCR beta chain is drawn from a study of shared clonotypes between healthy human individuals (dated by TCRdb to about 2020). For the wider study: The cohort comprised two women and three men aged 18 to 49 years. Blood TCR repertoires of about 5 healthy adults were deeply sequenced to estimate repertoire size and the extent of clonotype sharing between individuals. Per donor, leukapheresis produced somewhere between about 0.9 and 9.5 billion PBMCs. Different laboratories and diverse techniques were used to prepare libraries and sequence TCR repertoires, to increase sequencing depth and limit assay-specific biases. Here is what the overall study found, with its caveats: Because the study included only a small number of donors, the genetic and exposure-history diversity represented was limited. Pairwise subsampling led to the expectation that sequencing depth would affect the degree of clonotype sharing among donors. Only blood was sampled, and tissue TCR repertoires likely differ from those in blood.

The donors were healthy, HIV-negative adults who had no recently reported acute infections or vaccinations. All donors were Caucasian adults living in Nashville, Tennessee, USA. For unsorted samples, about 90 million PBMCs were counted and genomic DNA was extracted with the QIAamp DNA Blood Mini kit. Blood was obtained by leukapheresis, after which PBMCs were separated by Ficoll-Histopaque density gradient centrifugation and cryopreserved in liquid nitrogen vapor phase. Details on this clone: No cognate antigen has been identified for it. No much larger clone exists at a distance of one base, and base qualities are not known.

The CDR1 and CDR2 encoded by the germline V gene are SGHRS and YFSETQ. Unmatched junction bases come to 9, with V trimmed by 7 bases and J by 6 bases. The CDR3 starts with the cysteine, ends with the phenylalanine, and has 14 residues. Just CDR3 DNA is preserved here, 42 bases in frame from base 1. TCR CDR3 regions were amplified from genomic DNA by multiplex PCR using the deep immunoSEQ assay. Genomic DNA extracted from each cell subset was distributed evenly over all wells of several immunoSEQ 96-well plates, and each plate served as one replicate. For unsorted PBMC, around 290 ng of genomic DNA, equivalent to around 30,000 T cell genomes, went into each replicate PCR. Genomic DNA from unsorted PBMC was sequenced over ten immunoSEQ deep assay plates. Purified libraries were quantified with a Qubit 3.0 fluorometer, sized on a Bioanalyzer 2100, and re-quantified with the KAPA Library Quantification kit. Each immunoSEQ 96-well plate was sequenced on its own single-read 150-cycle Illumina NextSeq 550 flow cell. From the authors' description of their analysis: Because the immunoSEQ output held only junctional sequences and lacked quality scores, the filtering could not match the filtering applied to full-length reads. Sequences were annotated with PyIR, a Python wrapper for IgBLAST v1.9, and V/J genes and CDR3 were assigned using IMGT germline references. Reads were filtered out if the reads had weak V/J assignments (E-value above 1e-6), no CDR3, stop codons, out-of-frame junctions, or ambiguous translated residues. V3J clonotypes were defined by identical inferred V gene, J gene, and CDR3 amino acid sequence. To compute the percentage overlap between repertoires, the number of shared unique clonotypes was divided by the size of the smaller repertoire. RTK rarefaction, the Chao1 estimator, and Recon v2.1 estimates of unobserved clonotypes were used to assess repertoire richness. TCRdb mirrors the immuneACCESS table, restricted to in-frame sequences. Some clones are absent from its copies; in checked studies, under half trace to an unresolved V gene, and the reason for the others is unknown. The DNA gave D and trimming, while V, J and clone size come from that table. Counted in this sample were 450,000 to 500,000 clones; less than 80% of them appeared once. The ten largest clones take up 9.5% to 15% of the sample.

The sample taken for sequencing was PBMCs. The chain is made from TRBV5-1 and TRBJ2-2; the central 7 bases match TRBD2. This receptor was obtained from a woman in her thirties or forties in good health. Some clones in this sample may be carry-over from other donors' samples. The base sequence is TGCGCCAGCGGACCCCGGACTAGTGCCGGGGAGCTGTTTTTT. Its translation is CASGPRTSAGELFF.